A selection of T cell receptor beta chains follows, all from one sample in a study of T cell responses to AZD1222 COVID-19 vaccine. Produced via immunoSEQ multiplex PCR; TCRdb's table is partial and in-frame only. Here the sample spans some 120,000 clones, 90% being singletons. The starting material was peripheral blood, obtained on day 0 of MenACWY control vaccination. All receptors derive from an adult in good health. The CDR3 runs from the conserved cysteine through the conserved F or W. Fields, in order: J gene, clone size, V gene, D gene, CDR3 protein, CDR3 DNA. D genes are given only for firm matches. Size values are once, few and many counts, or a class for expanded clones, and some rows have none.

>TRBJ1-1|.|TRBV7-9|.
CASSLGGGRTEAFF
TGTGCCAGCAGCTTAGGGGGTGGTCGCACTGAAGCTTTCTTT
>TRBJ2-5|once|TRBV28|TRBD2
CASSTLFGRGRAGETQYF
TGTGCCAGCAGTACCTTATTTGGGAGGGGCAGGGCTGGAGAGACCCAGTACTTC
>TRBJ2-7|.|TRBV6-1|TRBD2
CASSETGTRSYEQYF
TGTGCCAGCAGTGAGACCGGGACTAGGTCCTACGAGCAGTACTTC
>TRBJ1-5|few|TRBV27|.
CASSLEAYSNQPQHF
TGTGCCAGCAGTTTAGAAGCATATAGCAATCAGCCCCAGCATTTT
>TRBJ1-1|.|TRBV14|.
CASSLRRGVTEAFF
TGTGCCAGCAGCCTGAGACGTGGAGTCACTGAAGCTTTCTTT
>TRBJ2-5|.|TRBV27|TRBD1
CASSSQGALGETQYF
TGTGCCAGCAGTTCACAGGGGGCGCTCGGAGAGACCCAGTACTTC
>TRBJ1-2|.|TRBV7-2|.
CASSLSQRYGYTF
TGTGCCAGCAGCTTAAGCCAGCGTTATGGCTACACCTTC
>TRBJ2-1|.|TRBV3-1/TRBV3-2|TRBD2
CASSPLGAGGNNEQFF
TGTGCCAGCAGCCCCCTAGGGGCGGGAGGGAACAATGAGCAGTTCTTC
>TRBJ2-1|.|TRBV6-4|TRBD1
CASSRDRQYVDEQFF
TGTGCCAGCAGCAGGGACAGGCAATATGTGGATGAGCAGTTCTTC
>TRBJ1-2|.|TRBV10-1|.
CASSEGDSNGYTF
TGCGCCAGCAGTGAGGGGGATTCCAATGGCTACACCTTC
>TRBJ1-4|once|TRBV2|.
CASSSWTVETREKLFF
TGTGCCAGCAGTTCCTGGACAGTTGAGACGCGGGAAAAACTGTTTTTT
>TRBJ2-1|.|TRBV28|TRBD1
CASNWGDRLHNEQFF
TGTGCCAGCAATTGGGGGGACAGGCTACACAATGAGCAGTTCTTC
>TRBJ2-7|.|TRBV11-2|.
CASSQRTREQYF
TGTGCCAGCAGCCAAAGGACGCGCGAGCAGTACTTC
>TRBJ2-7|.|TRBV10-3|TRBD1
CAISGQGATYEQYF
TGTGCCATCAGTGGGCAGGGGGCAACCTACGAGCAGTACTTC
>TRBJ2-6|.|TRBV3-1/TRBV3-2|.
CASSLSSGANVLTF
TGTGCCAGCAGCCTAAGCTCTGGGGCCAACGTCCTGACTTTC
>TRBJ1-2|.|TRBV5-1|.
CASSLNSGPFGYTF
TGCGCCAGCAGCTTGAACTCGGGCCCCTTTGGCTACACCTTC
>TRBJ2-7|.|TRBV5-5|.
CASSLGALGAYEQYF
TGTGCCAGCAGCTTGGGCGCGCTGGGGGCTTACGAGCAGTACTTC
>TRBJ1-1|.|TRBV5-1|.
CASSLVLLQQGYTEAFF
TGCGCCAGCAGCTTGGTCCTTCTCCAACAGGGATATACTGAAGCTTTCTTT
>TRBJ2-5|.|TRBV2|TRBD1
CASIPGTEETQYF
TGTGCCAGCATCCCAGGGACAGAAGAGACCCAGTACTTC
>TRBJ2-3|.|TRBV3-1/TRBV3-2|TRBD2
CASSGLAASTDTQYF
TGTGCCAGCAGCGGACTAGCGGCTAGCACAGATACGCAGTATTTT
>TRBJ2-3|.|TRBV2|.
CASSALVGGADTQYF
TGTGCCAGCAGTGCTCTCGTTGGTGGGGCAGATACGCAGTATTTT
>TRBJ1-1|.|TRBV5-1|.
CASSLETGGTEAFF
TGCGCCAGCAGCTTGGAGACGGGCGGCACTGAAGCTTTCTTT
>TRBJ1-2|.|TRBV6-2/TRBV6-3|.
CASSPGNYGYTF
TGTGCCAGCAGCCCAGGCAACTATGGCTACACCTTC
>TRBJ1-3|.|TRBV28|TRBD1
CASSLLTGGGNTIYF
TGTGCCAGCAGTTTATTAACAGGGGGTGGAAACACCATATATTTT
>TRBJ2-1|.|TRBV11-3|.
CASSLLSASSYNEQFF
TGTGCCAGCAGCTTATTATCAGCCAGCTCCTACAATGAGCAGTTCTTC
>TRBJ2-5|.|TRBV11-2|.
CASSSLSAGTPGWGTQYF
TGTGCCAGCAGCTCACTCTCCGCCGGGACTCCCGGTTGGGGGACCCAGTACTTC
>TRBJ2-1|.|TRBV6-5|.
CASSYRPSRNNEQFF
TGTGCCAGCAGTTACAGGCCTAGTCGGAACAATGAGCAGTTCTTC
>TRBJ2-3|few|TRBV5-8|TRBD1
CASSLGDRVEDTQYF
TGTGCCAGCAGCTTGGGGGACAGGGTCGAGGATACGCAGTATTTT
>TRBJ1-2|once|TRBV7-9|.
CASSLKNGYTF
TGTGCCAGCAGCTTAAAAAATGGCTACACCTTC
>TRBJ2-1|.|TRBV3-1/TRBV3-2|.
CASSHLGLPRSSYNEQFF
TGTGCCAGCAGCCATCTCGGACTACCCAGAAGCTCCTACAATGAGCAGTTCTTC
>TRBJ1-2|few|TRBV30|TRBD1
CAWSPGQGVYGYTF
TGTGCCTGGAGTCCCGGACAGGGGGTCTATGGCTACACCTTC
>TRBJ1-4|.|TRBV5-1|TRBD1
CASSPKTGREKLFF
TGCGCCAGCAGCCCAAAGACAGGGCGGGAAAAACTGTTTTTT
>TRBJ1-1|few|TRBV6-1|.
CASSERGDTEAFF
TGTGCCAGCAGTGAGCGGGGGGACACTGAAGCTTTCTTT
>TRBJ1-4|.|TRBV7-8|TRBD1
CASSLGYNRGNEKLFF
TGTGCCAGCAGCTTAGGCTACAACAGGGGTAATGAAAAACTGTTTTTT
>TRBJ1-5|.|TRBV2|TRBD1
CASSEATGYQPQHF
TGTGCCAGCAGTGAAGCGACAGGGTATCAGCCCCAGCATTTT
>TRBJ2-1|.|TRBV29-1|.
CSVEGDGSYNEQFF
TGCAGCGTTGAGGGGGACGGCTCCTACAATGAGCAGTTCTTC
>TRBJ2-6|once|TRBV6-5|TRBD1
CASDRGTGANVLTF
TGTGCCAGCGACAGGGGTACTGGGGCCAACGTCCTGACTTTC
>TRBJ1-1|.|TRBV10-3|.
CAISVVSNTEAFF
TGTGCCATCAGTGTCGTATCGAACACTGAAGCTTTCTTT
>TRBJ2-7|.|TRBV3-1/TRBV3-2|.
CASSQDSVWEQYF
TGTGCCAGCAGCCAAGATTCCGTTTGGGAGCAGTACTTC
>TRBJ2-1|.|TRBV9|TRBD2
CASSDVAGANNEQFF
TGTGCCAGCAGCGATGTAGCGGGGGCCAACAATGAGCAGTTCTTC